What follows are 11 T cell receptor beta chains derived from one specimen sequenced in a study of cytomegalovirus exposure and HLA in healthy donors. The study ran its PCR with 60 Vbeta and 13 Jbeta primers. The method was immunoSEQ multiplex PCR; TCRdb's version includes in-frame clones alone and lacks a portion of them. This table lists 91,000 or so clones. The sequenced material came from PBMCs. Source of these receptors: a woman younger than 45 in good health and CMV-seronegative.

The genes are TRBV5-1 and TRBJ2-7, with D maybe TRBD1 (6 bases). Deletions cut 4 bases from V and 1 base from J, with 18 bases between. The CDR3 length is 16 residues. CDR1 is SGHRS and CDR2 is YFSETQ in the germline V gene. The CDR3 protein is CASSPVATGLSYEQYF. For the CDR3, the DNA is TGCGCCAGCAGCCCCGTGGCCACAGGGTTATCCTACGAGCAGTACTTC.

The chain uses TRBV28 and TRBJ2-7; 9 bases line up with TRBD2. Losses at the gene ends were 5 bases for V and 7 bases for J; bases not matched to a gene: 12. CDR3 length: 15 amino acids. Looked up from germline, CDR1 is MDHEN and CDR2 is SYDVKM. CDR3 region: CASSPPSGARLEQYF. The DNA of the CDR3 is TGTGCCAGCAGTCCCCCTAGCGGGGCCCGTCTGGAGCAGTACTTC.

This CDR3 reads CASSPGPLREKLFF. The CDR3 region has the DNA TGTGCCAGCAGTCCAGGGCCCCTTAGGGAAAAACTGTTTTTT. This chain links TRBV28 with TRBJ1-4; TRBD1 might be the D (5 bases). The V gene lost 5 bases and the J gene lost 8 bases, with 15 bases spanning the gap. The germline V gene has CDR1 MDHEN and CDR2 SYDVKM. The CDR3 is 14 amino acids.

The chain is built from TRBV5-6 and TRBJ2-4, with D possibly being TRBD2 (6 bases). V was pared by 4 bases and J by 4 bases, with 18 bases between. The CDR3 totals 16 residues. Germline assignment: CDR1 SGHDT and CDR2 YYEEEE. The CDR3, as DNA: TGTGCCAGCAGCGGAGGGCCGGTCTCAGGGAAAAACATTCAGTACTTC. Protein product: CASSGGPVSGKNIQYF.

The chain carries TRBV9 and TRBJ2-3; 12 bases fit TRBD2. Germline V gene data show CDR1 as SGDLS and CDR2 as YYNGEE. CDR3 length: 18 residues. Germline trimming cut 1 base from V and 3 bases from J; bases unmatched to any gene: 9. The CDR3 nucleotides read TGTGCCAGCAGCGTAAATCTAGCGGGAGGGCCGGGAACAGATACGCAGTATTTT. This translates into CASSVNLAGGPGTDTQYF. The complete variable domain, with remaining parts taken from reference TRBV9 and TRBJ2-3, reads DSGVTQTPKHLITATGQRVTLRCSPRSGDLSVYWYQQSLDQGLQFLIQYYNGEERAKGNILERFSAQQFPDLHSELNLSSLELGDSALYFCASSVNLAGGPGTDTQYFGPGTRLTVL.

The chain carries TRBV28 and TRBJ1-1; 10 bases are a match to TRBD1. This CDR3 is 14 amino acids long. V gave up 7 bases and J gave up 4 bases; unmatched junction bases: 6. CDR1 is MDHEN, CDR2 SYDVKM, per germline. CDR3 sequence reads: CASTPGTGATEAFF. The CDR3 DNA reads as TGTGCCAGCACACCCGGGACAGGGGCCACTGAAGCTTTCTTT.

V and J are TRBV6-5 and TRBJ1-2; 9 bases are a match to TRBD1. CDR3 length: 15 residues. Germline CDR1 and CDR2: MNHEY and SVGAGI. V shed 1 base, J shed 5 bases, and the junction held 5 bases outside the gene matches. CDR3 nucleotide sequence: TGTGCCAGCAGTTACTACAGACAGGGGGTATATGGCTACACCTTC. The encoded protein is CASSYYRQGVYGYTF.

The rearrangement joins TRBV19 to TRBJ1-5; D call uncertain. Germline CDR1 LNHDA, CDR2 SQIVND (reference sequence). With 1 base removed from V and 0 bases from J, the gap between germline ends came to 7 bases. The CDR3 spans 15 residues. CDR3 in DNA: TGTGCCAGTAGTATAGTGAGTTATAGCAATCAGCCCCAGCATTTT. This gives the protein CASSIVSYSNQPQHF.

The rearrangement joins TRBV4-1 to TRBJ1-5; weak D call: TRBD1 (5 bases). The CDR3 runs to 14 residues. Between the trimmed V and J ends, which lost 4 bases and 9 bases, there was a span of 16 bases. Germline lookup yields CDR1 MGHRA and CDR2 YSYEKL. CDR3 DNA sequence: TGCGCCAGCAGCCCTTTGGAGGGGATCAGGCCCCAGCATTTT. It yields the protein CASSPLEGIRPQHF.

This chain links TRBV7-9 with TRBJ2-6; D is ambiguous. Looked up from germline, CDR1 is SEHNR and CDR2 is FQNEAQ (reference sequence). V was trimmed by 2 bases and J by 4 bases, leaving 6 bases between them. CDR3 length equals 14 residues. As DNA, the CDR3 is TGTGCCAGCAGCTTACCGGTAGGGGCCAACGTCCTGACTTTC. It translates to CASSLPVGANVLTF. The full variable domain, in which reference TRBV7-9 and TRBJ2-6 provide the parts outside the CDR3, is DTGVSQNPRHKITKRGQNVTFRCDPISEHNRLYWYRQTLGQGPEFLTYFQNEAQLEKSRLLSDRFSAERPKGSFSTLEIQRTEQGDSAMYLCASSLPVGANVLTFGAGSRLTVL.

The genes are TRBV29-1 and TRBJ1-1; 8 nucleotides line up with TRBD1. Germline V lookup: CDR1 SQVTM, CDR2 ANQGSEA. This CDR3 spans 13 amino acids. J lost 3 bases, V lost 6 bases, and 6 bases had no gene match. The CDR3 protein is CSVELTGDTEAFF. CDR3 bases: TGCAGCGTCGAATTGACAGGGGACACTGAAGCTTTCTTT.